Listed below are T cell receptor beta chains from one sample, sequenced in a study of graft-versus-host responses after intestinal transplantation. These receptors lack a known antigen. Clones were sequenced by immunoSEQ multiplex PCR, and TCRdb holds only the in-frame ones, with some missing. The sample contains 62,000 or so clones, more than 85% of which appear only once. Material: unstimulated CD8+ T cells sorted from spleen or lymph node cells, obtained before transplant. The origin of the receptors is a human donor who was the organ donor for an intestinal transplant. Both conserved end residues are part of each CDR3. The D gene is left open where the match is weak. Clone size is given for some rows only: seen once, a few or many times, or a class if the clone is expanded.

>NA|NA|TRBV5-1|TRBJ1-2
CASSPGAGSYGYTF
TGCGCCAGCAGCCCAGGAGCGGGAAGCTATGGCTACACCTTC
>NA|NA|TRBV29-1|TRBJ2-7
CSVDTGRSYEQYF
TGCAGCGTTGATACAGGGCGCTCCTACGAGCAGTACTTC
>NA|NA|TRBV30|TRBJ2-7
CAGGKGGRGEQYF
TGTGCCGGAGGTAAAGGAGGGAGAGGCGAGCAGTACTTC
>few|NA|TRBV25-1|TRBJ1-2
CASSGGHYEPYGYTF
TGTGCCAGCAGTGGGGGACATTATGAACCCTATGGCTACACCTTC
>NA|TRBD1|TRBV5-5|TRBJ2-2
CASSLTGARDTGELFF
TGTGCCAGCAGTCTTACAGGGGCTCGGGACACCGGGGAGCTGTTTTTT
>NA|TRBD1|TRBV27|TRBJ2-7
CASSFGTVSYEQYF
TGTGCCAGCAGTTTTGGGACAGTTTCCTACGAGCAGTACTTC
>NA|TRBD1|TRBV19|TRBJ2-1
CASSINRGNEQFF
TGTGCCAGTAGTATAAACAGGGGCAATGAGCAGTTCTTC
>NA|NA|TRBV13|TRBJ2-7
CASSLGTGPNEQYF
TGTGCCAGCAGCTTAGGGACAGGACCTAACGAGCAGTACTTC
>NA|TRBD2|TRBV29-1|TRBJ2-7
CSAWTSGSAYEQYF
TGCAGCGCCTGGACTAGCGGGAGTGCCTACGAGCAGTACTTC
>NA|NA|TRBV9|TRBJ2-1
CASSVGGDSYNEQFF
TGTGCCAGCAGCGTAGGCGGGGACTCCTACAATGAGCAGTTCTTC
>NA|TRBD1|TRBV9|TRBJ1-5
CASSVDQGAQPQHF
TGTGCCAGCAGCGTTGACCAGGGGGCGCAGCCCCAGCATTTT
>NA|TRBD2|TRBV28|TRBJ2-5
CASTLGLAGANQETQYF
TGTGCCAGCACCTTGGGGCTAGCGGGAGCGAACCAAGAGACCCAGTACTTC
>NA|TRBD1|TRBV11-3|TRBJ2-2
CASSSRTGWLRSTGELFF
TGTGCCAGCAGCTCTAGGACAGGGTGGTTAAGAAGCACCGGGGAGCTGTTTTTT
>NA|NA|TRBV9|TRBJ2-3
CASSVGGAARTDTQYF
TGTGCCAGCAGCGTGGGGGGAGCTGCGAGGACAGATACGCAGTATTTT
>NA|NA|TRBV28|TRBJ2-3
CASSLVGGTDTQYF
TGTGCCAGCAGTTTGGTAGGGGGTACAGATACGCAGTATTTT
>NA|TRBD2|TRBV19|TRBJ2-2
CASSISSGSPGELFF
TGTGCCAGTAGTATTTCTAGCGGGAGCCCCGGGGAGCTGTTTTTT
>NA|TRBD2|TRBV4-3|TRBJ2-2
CASSPGTSSGELFF
TGCGCCAGCAGCCCGGGGACTAGCAGCGGGGAGCTGTTTTTT
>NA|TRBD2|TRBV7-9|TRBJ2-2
CASSPTSGRTGELFF
TGTGCCAGCAGCCCAACTAGCGGGAGGACCGGGGAGCTGTTTTTT
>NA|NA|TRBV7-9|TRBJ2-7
CASSLAFEQYF
TGTGCCAGCAGCCTAGCCTTCGAGCAGTACTTC
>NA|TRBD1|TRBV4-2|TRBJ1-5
CASSQGTGRGQPQHF
TGTGCCAGCAGCCAAGGGACAGGGAGAGGACAGCCCCAGCATTTT
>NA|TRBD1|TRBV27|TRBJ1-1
CASSSEQGSTEAFF
TGTGCCAGCAGTTCCGAACAGGGGAGCACTGAAGCTTTCTTT
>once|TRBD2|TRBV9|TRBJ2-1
CASSVGLAGVEQFF
TGTGCCAGCAGCGTGGGACTAGCGGGAGTTGAGCAGTTCTTC
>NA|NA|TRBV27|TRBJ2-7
CASSSEDYEQYF
TGTGCCAGCAGCTCAGAGGACTACGAGCAGTACTTC
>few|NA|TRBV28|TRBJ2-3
CASSRTLIDTQYF
TGTGCCAGCAGCCGAACCCTAATAGATACGCAGTATTTT